What follows describes a single TCR beta chain. In the original processing: Scientists estimated how many nucleated cells there were by amplifying reference gene primers. This table comes from immunoSEQ multiplex PCR, and its TCRdb copy is limited to in-frame clones, with some not included. V and J calls and clone size are given by that table; D and trimming were obtained from the DNA. The repertoire consists of over 75,000 clones, with roughly 82% occurring once and the leading ten covering approximately 20%. The data were taken from a study of blood T cell repertoires in COVID-19. Deletions cut 1 base from V and 4 bases from J, with 13 bases between. Germline V gene data show CDR1 as LNHDA and CDR2 as SQIVND (reference sequence). The CDR3 loop spans 15 amino acids.

V and J are TRBV19 and TRBJ1-2, with a tentative D call TRBD1 (5 bases). This receptor was taken from a woman in her forties or fifties with acute or convalescent COVID-19. The sequenced material came from peripheral blood. CDR3 nucleotide sequence: TGTGCCAGTAGTATAGTACTGGGGCAGCGCTATGGCTACACCTTC. Amino acid sequence: CASSIVLGQRYGYTF. The variable domain in full, completed from reference TRBV19 and TRBJ1-2, reads DGGITQSPKYLFRKEGQNVTLSCEQNLNHDAMYWYRQDPGQGLRLIYYSQIVNDFQKGDIAEGYSVSREKKESFPLTVTSAQKNPTAFYLCASSIVLGQRYGYTFGSGTRLTVV.